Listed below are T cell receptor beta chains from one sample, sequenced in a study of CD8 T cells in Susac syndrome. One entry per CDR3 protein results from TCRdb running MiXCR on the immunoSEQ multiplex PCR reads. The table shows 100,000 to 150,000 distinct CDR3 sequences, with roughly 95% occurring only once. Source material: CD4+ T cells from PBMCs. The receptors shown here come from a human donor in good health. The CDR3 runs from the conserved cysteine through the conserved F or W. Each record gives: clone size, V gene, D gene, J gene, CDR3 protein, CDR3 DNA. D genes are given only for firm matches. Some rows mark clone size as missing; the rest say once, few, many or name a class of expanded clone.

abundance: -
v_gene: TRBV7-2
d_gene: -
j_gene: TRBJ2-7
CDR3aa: CASSLVELSSYEQYF
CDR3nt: TGTGCCAGCAGCTTAGTTGAACTAAGTTCCTACGAGCAGTACTTC

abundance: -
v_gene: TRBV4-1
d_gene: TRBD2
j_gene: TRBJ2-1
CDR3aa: CASSQITSGHNEQFF
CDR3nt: TGCGCCAGCAGCCAGATTACTAGCGGTCACAATGAGCAGTTCTTC

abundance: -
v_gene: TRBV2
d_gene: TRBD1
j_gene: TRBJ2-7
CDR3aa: CASGALTGSYEQYF
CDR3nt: TGTGCCAGCGGGGCCCTGACAGGGTCCTACGAGCAGTACTTC

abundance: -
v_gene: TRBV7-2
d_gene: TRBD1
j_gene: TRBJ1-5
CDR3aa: CASSFTGGSQPQHF
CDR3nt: TGTGCCAGCAGCTTTACAGGGGGCTCCCAGCCCCAGCATTTT

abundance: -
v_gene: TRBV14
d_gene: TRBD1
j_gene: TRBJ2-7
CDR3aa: CASSHQVGQGSYEQYF
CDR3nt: TGTGCCAGCAGCCATCAAGTTGGACAGGGATCCTACGAGCAGTACTTC

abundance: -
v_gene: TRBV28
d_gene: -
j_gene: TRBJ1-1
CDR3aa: CASSASSGSYTEAFF
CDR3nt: TGTGCCAGCAGTGCCTCTTCAGGGTCTTACACTGAAGCTTTCTTT

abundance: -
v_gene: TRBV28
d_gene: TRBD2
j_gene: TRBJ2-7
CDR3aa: CASSPQTSGNNEQYF
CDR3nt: TGTGCCAGCAGCCCCCAGACTAGCGGGAACAACGAGCAGTACTTC

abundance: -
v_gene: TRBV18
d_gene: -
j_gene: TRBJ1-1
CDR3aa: CASSPAARNTEAFF
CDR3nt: TGTGCCAGCTCACCAGCAGCAAGGAACACTGAAGCTTTCTTT

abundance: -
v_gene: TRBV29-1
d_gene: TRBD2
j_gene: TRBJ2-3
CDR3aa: CSVTPGGSTDTQYF
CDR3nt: TGCAGCGTAACCCCGGGGGGTAGCACAGATACGCAGTATTTT

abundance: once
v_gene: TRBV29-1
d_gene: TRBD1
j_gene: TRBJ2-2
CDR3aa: CSAKPGTGGTGELFF
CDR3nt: TGCAGCGCTAAACCCGGGACAGGGGGCACCGGGGAGCTGTTTTTT

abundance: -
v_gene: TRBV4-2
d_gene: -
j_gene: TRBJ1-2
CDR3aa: CASSQRQEYIYGYTF
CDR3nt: TGTGCCAGCAGCCAACGACAGGAGTACATCTATGGCTACACCTTC

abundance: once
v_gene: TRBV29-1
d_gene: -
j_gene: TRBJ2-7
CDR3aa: CSVTHLYEQYF
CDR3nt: TGCAGCGTGACCCACCTCTACGAGCAGTACTTC

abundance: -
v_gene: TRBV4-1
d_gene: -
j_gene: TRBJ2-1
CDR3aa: CASSQDWTAYNEQFF
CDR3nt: TGCGCCAGCAGCCAAGATTGGACAGCCTACAATGAGCAGTTCTTC

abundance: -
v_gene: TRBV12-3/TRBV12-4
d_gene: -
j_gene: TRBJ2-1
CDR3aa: CASSFSRMSGEQFF
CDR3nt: TGTGCCAGCAGTTTCTCGCGTATGTCGGGTGAGCAGTTCTTC

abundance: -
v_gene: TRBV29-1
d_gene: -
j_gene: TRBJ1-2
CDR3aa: CSVERTIGFYGYTF
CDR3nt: TGCAGCGTGGAAAGGACCATTGGGTTCTATGGCTACACCTTC

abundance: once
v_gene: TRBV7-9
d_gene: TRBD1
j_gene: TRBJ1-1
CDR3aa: CASSQQGGTEAFF
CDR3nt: TGTGCCAGCAGCCAGCAGGGGGGGACTGAAGCTTTCTTT

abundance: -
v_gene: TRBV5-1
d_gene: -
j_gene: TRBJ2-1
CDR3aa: CASSSSGEQFF
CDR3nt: TGCGCCAGCAGTTCTTCAGGTGAGCAGTTCTTC

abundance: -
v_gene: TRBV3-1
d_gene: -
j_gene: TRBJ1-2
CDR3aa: CASSQEGYIGYTF
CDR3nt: TGTGCCAGCAGCCAAGAAGGGTACATAGGCTACACCTTC

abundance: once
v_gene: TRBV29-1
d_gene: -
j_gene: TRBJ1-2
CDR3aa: CSVVGVYGYTF
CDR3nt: TGCAGCGTTGTAGGGGTCTATGGCTACACCTTC

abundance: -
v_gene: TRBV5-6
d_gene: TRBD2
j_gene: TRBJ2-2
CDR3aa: CASSMGLTNTGELFF
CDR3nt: TGTGCCAGCAGCATGGGACTAACGAACACCGGGGAGCTGTTTTTT

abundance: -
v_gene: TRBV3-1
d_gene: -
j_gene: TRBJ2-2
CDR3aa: CASSRDPTGELFF
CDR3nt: TGTGCCAGCAGCCGGGATCCCACCGGGGAGCTGTTTTTT

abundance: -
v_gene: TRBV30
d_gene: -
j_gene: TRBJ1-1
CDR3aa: CAWNPFRTAGGDTEAFF
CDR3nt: TGTGCCTGGAACCCATTTCGGACCGCGGGAGGGGACACTGAAGCTTTCTTT

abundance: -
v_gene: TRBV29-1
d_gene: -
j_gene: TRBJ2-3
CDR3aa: CSVAARAADTQYF
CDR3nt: TGCAGCGTTGCCGCAAGGGCCGCAGATACGCAGTATTTT

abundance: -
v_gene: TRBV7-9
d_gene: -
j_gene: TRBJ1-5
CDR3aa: CASSLVGFEPQHF
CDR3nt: TGTGCCAGCAGCTTAGTGGGTTTCGAGCCCCAGCATTTT

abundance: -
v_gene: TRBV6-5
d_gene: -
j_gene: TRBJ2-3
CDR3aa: CASSYQRTVTDTQYF
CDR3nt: TGTGCCAGCAGTTACCAGCGGACAGTCACAGATACGCAGTATTTT

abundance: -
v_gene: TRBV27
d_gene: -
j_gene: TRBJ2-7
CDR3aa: CASASPPYEQYF
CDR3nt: TGTGCCAGCGCTAGCCCGCCCTACGAGCAGTACTTC

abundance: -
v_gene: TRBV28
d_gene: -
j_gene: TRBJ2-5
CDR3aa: CASSRLKGRGQETQYF
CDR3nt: TGTGCCAGCAGTCGCCTAAAAGGACGGGGACAAGAGACCCAGTACTTC

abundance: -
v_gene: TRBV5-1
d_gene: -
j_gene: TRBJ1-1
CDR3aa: CASSFAGNTEAFF
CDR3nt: TGCGCCAGCAGCTTCGCGGGTAACACTGAAGCTTTCTTT

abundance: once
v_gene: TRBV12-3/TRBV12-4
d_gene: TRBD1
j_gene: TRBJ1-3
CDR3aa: CASSQTGGAGNTIYF
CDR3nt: TGTGCCAGCAGTCAAACAGGGGGCGCTGGAAACACCATATATTTT

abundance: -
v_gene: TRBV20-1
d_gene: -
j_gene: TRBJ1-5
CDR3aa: CSARGPSVLHF
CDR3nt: TGCAGTGCTAGAGGTCCATCGGTACTTCATTTT

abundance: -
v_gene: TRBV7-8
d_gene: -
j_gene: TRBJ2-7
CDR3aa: CASSLRAGPLSYEQYF
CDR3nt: TGTGCCAGCAGCTTACGGGCAGGACCGCTCTCCTACGAGCAGTACTTC

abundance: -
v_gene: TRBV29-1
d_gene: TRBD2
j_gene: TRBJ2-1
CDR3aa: CSVQTSGRADEQFF
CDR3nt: TGCAGCGTACAGACTAGCGGGAGGGCGGATGAGCAGTTCTTC

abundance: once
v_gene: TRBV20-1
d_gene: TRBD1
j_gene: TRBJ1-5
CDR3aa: CSARDQLDGTVSNQPQHF
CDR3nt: TGCAGTGCTAGAGATCAGCTCGACGGGACAGTTAGCAATCAGCCCCAGCATTTT

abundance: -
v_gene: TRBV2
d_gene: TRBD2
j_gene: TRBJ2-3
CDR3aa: CASSEASGRASDTQYF
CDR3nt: TGTGCCAGCAGTGAAGCTAGCGGGAGGGCCTCTGATACGCAGTATTTT

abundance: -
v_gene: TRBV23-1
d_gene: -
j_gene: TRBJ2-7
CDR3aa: CASSPGTQGGPEIKYEQYF
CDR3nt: TGCGCCAGCAGTCCAGGCACACAGGGAGGGCCCGAAATTAAATACGAGCAGTACTTC

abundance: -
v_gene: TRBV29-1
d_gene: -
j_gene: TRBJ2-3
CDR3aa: CSAGTDTQYF
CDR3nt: TGCAGCGCGGGAACAGATACGCAGTATTTT

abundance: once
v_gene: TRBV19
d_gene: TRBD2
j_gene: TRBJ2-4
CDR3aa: CASGTSGTLAKNIQYF
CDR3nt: TGTGCCAGTGGGACTAGCGGAACCCTAGCCAAAAACATTCAGTACTTC

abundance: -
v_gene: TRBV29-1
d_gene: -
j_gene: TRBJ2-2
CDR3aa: CSARENGELFF
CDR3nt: TGCAGCGCTCGGGAGAACGGGGAGCTGTTTTTT

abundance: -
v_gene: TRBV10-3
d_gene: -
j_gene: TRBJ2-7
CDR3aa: CAISSNYEQYF
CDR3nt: TGTGCCATCAGTTCTAACTACGAGCAGTACTTC

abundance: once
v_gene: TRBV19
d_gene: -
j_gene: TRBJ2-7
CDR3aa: CASSIDLGLRNEQYF
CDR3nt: TGTGCCAGTAGTATAGATCTTGGGCTCAGGAACGAGCAGTACTTC

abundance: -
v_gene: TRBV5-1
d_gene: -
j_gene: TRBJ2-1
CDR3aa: CASSLAQVNNEQFF
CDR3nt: TGCGCCAGCAGCTTGGCTCAGGTAAACAATGAGCAGTTCTTC

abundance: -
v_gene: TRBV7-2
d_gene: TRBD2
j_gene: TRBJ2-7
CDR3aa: CASSISDGGEQYF
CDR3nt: TGTGCCAGCAGCATTAGCGACGGGGGGGAGCAGTACTTC

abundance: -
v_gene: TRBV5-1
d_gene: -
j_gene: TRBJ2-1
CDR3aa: CASSLERERDEQFF
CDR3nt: TGCGCCAGCAGCTTGGAACGGGAAAGGGATGAGCAGTTCTTC

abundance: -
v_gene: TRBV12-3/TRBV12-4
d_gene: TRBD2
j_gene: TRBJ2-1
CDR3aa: CASRSLAGVNNEQFF
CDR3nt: TGTGCCAGCCGATCACTAGCGGGAGTAAACAATGAGCAGTTCTTC